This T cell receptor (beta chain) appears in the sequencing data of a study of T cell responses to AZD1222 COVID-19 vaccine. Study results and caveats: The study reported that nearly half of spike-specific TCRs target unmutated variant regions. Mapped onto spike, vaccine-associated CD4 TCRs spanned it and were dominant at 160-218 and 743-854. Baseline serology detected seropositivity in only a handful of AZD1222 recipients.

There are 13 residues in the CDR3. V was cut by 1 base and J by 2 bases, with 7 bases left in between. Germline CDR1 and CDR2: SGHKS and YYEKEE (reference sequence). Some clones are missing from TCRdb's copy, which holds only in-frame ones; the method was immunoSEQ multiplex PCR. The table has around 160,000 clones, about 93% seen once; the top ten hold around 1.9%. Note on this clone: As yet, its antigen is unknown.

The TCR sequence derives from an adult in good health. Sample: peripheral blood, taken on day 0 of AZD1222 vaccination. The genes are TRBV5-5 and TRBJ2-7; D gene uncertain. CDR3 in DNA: TGTGCCAGCAGCTTGCAGAACCCCTACGAGCAGTACTTC. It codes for CASSLQNPYEQYF.